Shown below are 26 T cell receptor beta chains from a single sample sequenced in a study of cytomegalovirus exposure and HLA in healthy donors. 60 Vbeta and 13 Jbeta primers were used in PCR. Clones were read by immunoSEQ multiplex PCR, and TCRdb kept only the in-frame ones, dropping some. There are some 170,000 clones in the sample; about 80% occur only once, and 6.3% lies in the top ten. The sequenced sample was PBMCs. All receptors come from a man between 40 and 49 years old in good health and CMV-seropositive.

This chain joins TRBV6-5 and TRBJ1-2, with 9 positions matching TRBD1. Germline V gene sequence: CDR1 MNHEY, CDR2 SVGAGI. J was trimmed by 5 bases and V by 6 bases; bases with no gene match: 7. The CDR3 is made up of 14 amino acids. In DNA, the CDR3 is TGTGCCAGCAGACAGGGACAGGGACCGTATGGCTACACCTTC. It specifies CASRQGQGPYGYTF.

The V gene is TRBV25-1, the J gene TRBJ2-7; the D gene is possibly TRBD2 (5 bases). V was pared by 4 bases and J by 6 bases, with 16 bases between. The germline gives CDR1 MGHDK, CDR2 SYGVNS. CDR3 length: 14 amino acids. CDR3 protein: CASSGTFAGGEQYF. In nucleotides, the CDR3 is TGTGCCAGCAGTGGCACCTTCGCGGGCGGCGAGCAGTACTTC.

This chain links TRBV5-1 with TRBJ2-5; D is unresolved. Trimming cost V 4 bases and J 4 bases, with 8 bases left between them. CDR3 length equals 12 residues. CDR1 and CDR2 (germline): SGHRS, YFSETQ. The CDR3 DNA sequence: TGCGCCAGCAGCCCCCCAGGAGAGACCCAGTACTTC. It encodes CASSPPGETQYF. The full variable domain, with the rest looked up from reference TRBV5-1 and TRBJ2-5, is KAGVTQTPRYLIKTRGQQVTLSCSPISGHRSVSWYQQTPGQGLQFLFEYFSETQRNKGNFPGRFSGRQFSNSRSEMNVSTLELGDSALYLCASSPPGETQYFGPGTRLLVL.

Only a few counts were recorded for this clone. The chain has TRBV27 and TRBJ2-3; 12 bases are a match to TRBD2. The CDR3 runs to 17 residues. The ends lost 1 base at V and 5 bases at J; junction bases unmatched: 7. Germline-derived CDR1 and CDR2 are MNHEY and SMNVEV (reference sequence). The chain's CDR3 is CASSLYASGRVKDTQYF. The CDR3 DNA is TGTGCCAGCAGTTTATATGCTAGCGGGAGGGTGAAAGATACGCAGTATTTT.

The J gene is TRBJ2-5, the V gene TRBV5-1; 7 nucleotides match TRBD2. CDR1 SGHRS and CDR2 YFSETQ come from the germline V gene. The CDR3 covers 15 residues. After removal of 4 bases from V and 3 bases from J, the junction contained 9 bases not matched to a gene. As DNA, the CDR3 is TGCGCCAGCAGCCGTACCGGGACTAATAAAGAGACCCAGTACTTC. It codes for CASSRTGTNKETQYF.

To note about this clone: Mismatch with germline at one junction end may stem from a read error. The chain recombines TRBV5-6 with TRBJ2-6; possibly TRBD1 for D (5 bases). Germline CDR1 SGHDT, CDR2 YYEEEE. The CDR3 spans 15 residues. DNA for the CDR3: TGTGCCAGCAGCTTGTCTCCCTCTGGGGCCAACGGCCTGACTTTC. Its protein is CASSLSPSGANGLTF.

A single count supports this clone. The CDR3 spells CASSLVGDSGNEQFF. DNA for the CDR3: TGCGCCAGCAGCTTGGTAGGGGATAGTGGAAATGAGCAGTTCTTC. The rearrangement joins TRBV5-1 to TRBJ2-1; D is perhaps TRBD1 (5 bases). Germline V lookup: CDR1 SGHRS, CDR2 YFSETQ. V was shortened by 0 bases and J by 7 bases, with 14 bases between the two germline ends. CDR3 length: 15 residues.

V is TRBV27 and J is TRBJ2-1, with D perhaps TRBD2 (6 bases). The germline V and J ends were trimmed by 5 bases and 1 base, with 24 bases remaining between them. Per germline, CDR1 MNHEY and CDR2 SMNVEV (reference sequence). The CDR3 length is 19 residues. As DNA, the CDR3 is TGTGCCAGCAGTCTGACATATACTAGGGCGGGAAATTCCTACAATGAGCAGTTCTTC. This codes for CASSLTYTRAGNSYNEQFF.

The chain uses TRBV27 and TRBJ1-2, with a weak D call TRBD1 (5 bases). The ends were cut back, 4 bases at V and 3 bases at J, with 9 bases in the middle. Germline V gene data show CDR1 as MNHEY and CDR2 as SMNVEV (reference sequence). The CDR3 has 13 amino acids. The CDR3 here is CASSWGVDYGYTF. CDR3 in DNA: TGTGCCAGCAGTTGGGGGGTAGACTATGGCTACACCTTC.

The chain combines TRBV7-9 with TRBJ2-1; 8 bases agree with TRBD1. Germline CDR1 SEHNR, CDR2 FQNEAQ (reference sequence). Trimming removed 4 bases from V and 7 bases from J; junction bases left unmatched: 9. CDR3 length: 15 amino acids. CDR3 DNA: TGTGCCAGCAGCTCCCCAGGGGGCCCGGAAAATGAGCAGTTCTTC. This translates into CASSSPGGPENEQFF.

The V gene is TRBV5-1, the J gene TRBJ2-5, with D perhaps TRBD2 (5 bases). This CDR3 comprises 14 residues. Between the trimmed V and J ends, which lost 0 bases and 5 bases, there was a span of 11 bases. The V gene's germline CDR1 is SGHRS and CDR2 YFSETQ. The CDR3 sequence is CASSLGLSRETQYF. The CDR3 DNA is TGCGCCAGCAGCTTGGGACTATCCCGGGAGACCCAGTACTTC.

This chain links TRBV7-3 with TRBJ2-7; D gene unclear. The CDR3 is 14 residues long. CDR1 SGHTA and CDR2 FQGTGA come from the germline V gene. Trimming stripped 5 bases from V and 5 bases from J, with 16 bases between. CDR3 protein: CASSPSGSSHEQYF. The CDR3 DNA follows: TGTGCCAGCAGCCCCTCGGGTTCGTCGCACGAGCAGTACTTC.

V usage is TRBV5-1 and J usage is TRBJ2-5; TRBD1 aligns across 7 bases. V lost 3 bases, J lost 2 bases, and 4 bases stayed unmatched. There are 14 residues in the CDR3. The germline CDR1 and CDR2 sequences are SGHRS and YFSETQ. The DNA for the CDR3 is TGCGCCAGCAGCTCGCAGGGGGTTCAAGAGACCCAGTACTTC. Translating it yields CASSSQGVQETQYF.

This chain joins TRBV7-9 and TRBJ2-1, with D perhaps TRBD1 (6 bases). This CDR3 comprises 14 residues. V lost 5 bases and J lost 10, with 18 bases in between. The germline gives CDR1 SEHNR, CDR2 FQNEAQ (reference sequence). The CDR3 reads CASSPGHPTGEQFF. The CDR3 coding sequence is TGTGCCAGCAGCCCGGGACACCCGACGGGGGAGCAGTTCTTC.

V gene TRBV6-1 combines with J gene TRBJ1-5; no definite D call. CDR1 and CDR2 (germline): MNHNS, SASEGT. This CDR3 has 13 amino acids. With 4 bases removed from V and 0 bases from J, the gap between germline ends came to 4 bases. CDR3 DNA sequence: TGTGCCAGCAGTGGACATAGCAATCAGCCCCAGCATTTT. Protein: CASSGHSNQPQHF.

J is TRBJ2-3 and V is TRBV18; 12 bases match TRBD2. Germline V gene sequence: CDR1 KGHSH, CDR2 LQKENI. With V trimmed by 8 bases and J by 1 base, 13 bases remained unmatched. The CDR3 is 18 amino acids. The CDR3 sequence: CASMGQSRLAGGTDTQYF. CDR3 sequence (DNA): TGTGCCAGCATGGGACAGAGTAGACTAGCGGGAGGCACAGATACGCAGTATTTT.

This clone has just a few counts. The chain recombines TRBV4-2 with TRBJ2-7; 7 nucleotides match TRBD1. This CDR3 is 15 amino acids long. With 1 base clipped from V and 7 bases from J, the junction kept 10 bases outside the gene matches. Germline V lookup: CDR1 LGHNA, CDR2 YNFKEQ. The CDR3 nucleotides are TGTGCCAGCAGCCAAGCGGGACAGTGGGCCCAAGAGCAGTACTTC. It encodes CASSQAGQWAQEQYF.

This chain uses TRBV11-2 with TRBJ2-4, with 7 positions matching TRBD1. Germline-derived CDR1 and CDR2 are SGHAT and FQNNGV. J was trimmed by 0 bases and V by 5 bases; bases with no gene match: 7. The CDR3 is made up of 16 amino acids. CDR3 in amino acids: CASSTRDSLAKNIQYF. CDR3 DNA sequence: TGTGCCAGCAGCACCCGGGACAGCTTAGCCAAAAACATTCAGTACTTC. Together with reference TRBV11-2 and TRBJ2-4, the CDR3 gives the full variable domain: EAGVAQSPRYKIIEKRQSVAFWCNPISGHATLYWYQQILGQGPKLLIQFQNNGVVDDSQLPKDRFSAERLKGVDSTLKIQPAKLEDSAVYLCASSTRDSLAKNIQYFGAGTRLSVL.

The V and J genes are TRBV30 and TRBJ2-3; 10 bases are shared with TRBD2. The CDR3 consists of 17 residues. Germline CDR1 is GTSNPN and CDR2 is SVGIG (reference sequence). After removal of 2 bases from V and 0 bases from J, the junction contained 8 bases not matched to a gene. The CDR3 DNA follows: TGTGCCTGGAGTCCCCCGCCGGGACTAGCGAGCACAGATACGCAGTATTTT. It codes for CAWSPPPGLASTDTQYF. The full variable domain, in which reference TRBV30 and TRBJ2-3 provide the parts outside the CDR3, is SQTIHQWPATLVQPVGSPLSLECTVEGTSNPNLYWYRQAAGRGLQLLFYSVGIGQISSEVPQNLSASRPQDRQFILSSKKLLLSDSGFYLCAWSPPPGLASTDTQYFGPGTRLTVL.

This clone has a single count. The chain carries TRBV11-2 and TRBJ2-1; D not certain. The CDR3 has 16 amino acids. V lost 5 bases, J lost 3 bases, and 17 bases lay in between. Germline lookup yields CDR1 SGHAT and CDR2 FQNNGV. The CDR3 nucleotides are TGTGCCAGCAGCCCTTGGGTGCGGATCAACTACAATGAGCAGTTCTTC. Protein: CASSPWVRINYNEQFF.

This rearrangement joins TRBV5-6 to TRBJ2-5; 9 bases match TRBD1. There are 14 residues in the CDR3. Losses at the gene ends were 2 bases for V and 5 bases for J; bases not matched to a gene: 4. Per germline, CDR1 SGHDT and CDR2 YYEEEE. The CDR3 nucleotides read TGTGCCAGCAGCTTTGGGACAGGGCGGGAGACCCAGTACTTC. This encodes CASSFGTGRETQYF.

The chain has TRBV11-3 and TRBJ2-7; D is possibly TRBD2 (5 bases). The CDR3 runs to 15 residues. Trimming pared 1 base from V and 2 bases from J, leaving 12 bases between. The germline V gene encodes CDR1 SGHNT and CDR2 YENEEA. Here the CDR3 reads CASSLVPGSAYEQYF. The CDR3 region has the DNA TGTGCCAGCAGCTTAGTGCCGGGGTCAGCCTACGAGCAGTACTTC.

In this sample, this clone turned up once. This sequence joins TRBV6-6 and TRBJ2-4, with a possible D match to TRBD2 (5 bases). V was trimmed by 7 bases and J by 0 bases, leaving 13 bases between them. The CDR3 is 15 amino acids. CDR1 and CDR2 (germline): MNHNY, SVGAGI (reference sequence). CDR3 in DNA: TGTGCCAGCATCGGGATGGGTTTAGCCAAAAACATTCAGTACTTC. This sequence encodes CASIGMGLAKNIQYF.

CDR3 in amino acids: CASSIPGGGYMNTEAFF. CDR3 nucleotide sequence: TGTGCCAGCAGTATACCAGGAGGCGGATACATGAACACTGAAGCTTTCTTT. The gene calls are TRBV28 and TRBJ1-1, with D unresolved. This CDR3 region has 17 residues. V was clipped by 5 bases and J by 0 bases, with 19 bases between them. Germline CDR1 reads MDHEN; CDR2 reads SYDVKM. Full variable domain (missing parts from reference TRBV28 and TRBJ1-1): DVKVTQSSRYLVKRTGEKVFLECVQDMDHENMFWYRQDPGLGLRLIYFSYDVKMKEKGDIPEGYSVSREKKERFSLILESASTNQTSMYLCASSIPGGGYMNTEAFFGQGTRLTVV.

The chain uses TRBV9 and TRBJ2-1; 11 positions agree with TRBD2. After removal of 0 bases from V and 5 bases from J, the junction contained 4 bases not matched to a gene. Germline CDR1 is SGDLS and CDR2 is YYNGEE. This CDR3 is built from 16 residues. Written as DNA, the CDR3 is TGTGCCAGCAGCGTAGGGGGGACTAGCGGAAACAATGAGCAGTTCTTC. This sequence encodes CASSVGGTSGNNEQFF.

The chain is built from TRBV10-3 and TRBJ2-1; D is possibly TRBD2 (5 bases). CDR1 and CDR2 from the germline V gene are ENHRY and SYGVKD. The CDR3 is 15 amino acids. V was pared by 5 bases and J by 0 bases, with 11 bases between. CDR3 residues: CAISISGSSYNEQFF. The CDR3 DNA is TGTGCCATCAGTATAAGCGGAAGCTCCTACAATGAGCAGTTCTTC.